These 9 T cell receptor beta chains were sequenced from one sample in a study of regulatory T cells in long-lasting Graves disease. Time point described: persistent/refractory GD, antithyroid drugs over 5 years with positive TRAb. The TCR library was made from RNA that had been extracted from PBMCs in TRIzol. iRepertoire HTBI primers and Arm-PCR of CDR3 regions built TCR beta libraries. TCRdb redid the calling of the multiplex PCR reads with MiXCR, one entry per CDR3 protein. The sample includes fewer than 450,000 distinct CDR3 sequences, 23% seen only once; the top ten take about a quarter. The sample in question was peripheral blood mononuclear cells (PBMCs), obtained when the disease was refractory, from a patient treated with antithyroid drugs. Source of these receptors: a female donor with Graves disease.

This clonotype came up a few times. The V call is TRBV13, the J call TRBJ1-1; D unclear. The germline CDR1 and CDR2 sequences are PRHDT and FYEKMQ (reference sequence). CDR3 size: 14 residues. V lost 1 base, J lost 1 base, and 7 bases lay in between. The CDR3 DNA is TGTGCCAGCAGCTTAGAAGGCAAGAACACTGAAGCTTTCTTT. The encoded protein is CASSLEGKNTEAFF.

As regards this clonotype: Just one base apart from a much larger clone, this may be a read error. The chain uses TRBV2 and TRBJ1-1; D is perhaps TRBD1 (5 bases). The CDR3 has 14 amino acids. Trimming cost V 11 bases and J 2 bases, with 18 bases left between them. CDR1 is SNHLY, CDR2 FYNNEI, per germline. CDR3 coding DNA: TGTGCCGGCACTAAGACAGACGTAAACACTGAAGCTTTCTTT. Translation gives CAGTKTDVNTEAFF.

This chain connects TRBV19 to TRBJ1-5; D perhaps matches TRBD1 (5 bases). Germline V gene lookup returns CDR1 LNHDA and CDR2 SQIVND (reference sequence). The CDR3 runs to 17 residues. Between the trimmed V and J ends, which lost 1 base and 2 bases, there was a span of 15 bases. This CDR3 reads CASSIGGVGAGNQPQHF. In DNA form, the CDR3 reads TGTGCCAGTAGTATAGGGGGGGTAGGGGCAGGCAATCAGCCCCAGCATTTT.

This clonotype was seen a handful of times. The chain joins TRBV5-4 to TRBJ1-1; possibly TRBD1 for D (6 bases). V was pared by 2 bases and J by 7 bases, with 12 bases between. Germline CDR1 and CDR2: SGHNT and YYREEE (reference sequence). CDR3 length: 13 amino acids. The DNA for the CDR3 is TGTGCCAGCAGCTTTCTGGGGGCTGGTGAAGCTTTCTTT. Translated: CASSFLGAGEAFF.

This clonotype was recorded at least ten times. The chain couples TRBV9 to TRBJ2-5, with 7 bases matching TRBD2. CDR3 length equals 14 residues. Germline V lookup: CDR1 SGDLS, CDR2 YYNGEE. With 0 bases clipped from V and 5 bases from J, the junction kept 4 bases outside the gene matches. The DNA of the CDR3 is TGTGCCAGCAGCGTAGGAGGTAGCGGGGAGACCCAGTACTTC. This encodes CASSVGGSGETQYF.

This clonotype was seen many times. The chain recombines TRBV7-6 with TRBJ2-6; a weak D match, TRBD1 (6 bases). V gave up 5 bases and J gave up 2 bases, with 13 bases separating them. CDR1 and CDR2 from the germline V gene are SGHVS and FNYEAQ. CDR3 size: 16 residues. The DNA for the CDR3 is TGTGCCAGCAGCCTGAAAGGGGGAGCTGGGGCCAACGTCCTGACTTTC. Amino acids: CASSLKGGAGANVLTF.

This clonotype was seen many times. The chain couples TRBV6-5 to TRBJ1-2; 7 bases are shared with TRBD1. Germline lookup yields CDR1 MNHEY and CDR2 SVGAGI. The J segment lost 1 base and the V segment lost 4 bases, leaving 12 bases of the junction unmatched. The CDR3 length is 17 residues. As DNA, the CDR3 is TGTGCCAGCAGTTCCCTTCCCGGGACAGCCTTTAACTATGGCTACACCTTC. Amino acids: CASSSLPGTAFNYGYTF.

This clonotype was recorded many times. The genes are TRBV2 and TRBJ2-1, with 9 positions matching TRBD2. The CDR3 is 15 amino acids. Germline values: CDR1 SNHLY, CDR2 FYNNEI. V shed 6 bases and J 1 base; nucleotides not matched to a gene: 4. CDR3 nucleotide sequence: TGTGCCAGCAGAGCGACTAGCGGTTCCTACAATGAGCAGTTCTTC. It translates to CASRATSGSYNEQFF.

V usage is TRBV3-2 and J usage is TRBJ2-5; the D call in the table, TRBD2, was not verified against the DNA. The J call is uncertain, as TRBJ2-1 better fits the DNA end. TRBV3-2 is marked as a pseudogene. The CDR3 is 18 residues long. The CDR3 DNA follows: TGTGCCAGCAGCCAAGAGGCTAGCGGGAGGGGAAAAAACAATGAGCAGTTCTTC. The encoded protein is CASSQEASGRGKNNEQFF.